What follows describes a single TCR beta chain. The antigen remains unidentified. Measured with immunoSEQ multiplex PCR; TCRdb has only the in-frame clones, and not every one. This sample yields approximately 200,000 clones, of which about 86% are seen a single time; approximately 2.9% belongs to the top ten. The data were obtained in a study of cytomegalovirus exposure and HLA in healthy donors. CDR1 is SEHNR and CDR2 is FQNEAQ in the germline V gene (reference sequence). This CDR3 contains 12 residues. Trimming shortened V by 4 bases and J by 3 bases, and 7 bases separated the two germline ends. Whole-study results and caveats: Altogether, 150 to 200 TCR beta chains were recorded as cytomegalovirus-associated. First-cohort TCR clusters were later found to tend to co-occur in the 90 to 150 validation repertoires. Reports credit the classifier with highly specific, highly sensitive diagnosis of cytomegalovirus status. Among the CMV-associated chains, three were confirmed in vitro as specific for CMV antigens.

This sequence was found in a young woman in good health and CMV-seronegative. This sequence joins TRBV7-9 and TRBJ2-7; no definite D call. Sequenced: PBMCs. The CDR3 sequence is CASSSRSYEQYF. CDR3 DNA: TGTGCCAGCAGCTCGAGAAGCTACGAGCAGTACTTC.